This T cell receptor (beta chain) was identified during a study of shared clonotypes between healthy human individuals. Study information: Each donor had three CD4 naive, three CD4 memory, two CD8 naive and one CD8 memory plate.

Naive CD8 cells were CD45RO-negative, positively selected for CCR7, excluding terminally differentiated effector memory CD45RA+ cells. Sequencing was performed with immunoSEQ multiplex PCR; in TCRdb, only in-frame clones are kept and a portion is missing. The sample shows about 2.1 million clones, approximately 94% of them seen only once. This CDR3 contains 14 residues. Germline CDR1 MNHEY, CDR2 SMNVEV (reference sequence). Trimming removed 7 bases from V and 6 bases from J; junction bases left unmatched: 9. This sequence originates from a man between 18 and 29 years old in good health. Some clones in this sample may be carry-over from other donors' samples. Input material: naive CD8+ T cells from PBMCs. The chain carries TRBV27 and TRBJ2-3; 8 nucleotides align to TRBD2. Here the CDR3 DNA reads TGTGCCAGCAACGAAGCGGGAGTGGTGGATACGCAGTATTTT. It encodes CASNEAGVVDTQYF.